These 29 T cell receptor beta chains were all obtained from the same sample, sequenced in a study of T-cell memory formation after mild COVID-19. TCRdb reprocessed the 5' RACE reads via MiXCR and lists one record per CDR3 protein. The data hold roughly 350,000 distinct CDR3 sequences, with roughly 20% observed a single time. Sequenced sample: PBMCs or a T cell subset sorted from them (not recorded which). These receptors were obtained from an adult woman who had mild COVID-19 (a few samples of this study predate the infection). Cell type and time point are not known.

This clonotype turned up a few times. CDR3 sequence (DNA): TGTGCCAGCTCACCAAATACAGGGGGCAATCAGCCCCAGCATTTT. Translated: CASSPNTGGNQPQHF. This chain joins TRBV18 and TRBJ1-5; 7 nucleotides agree with TRBD1. Germline CDR1 is KGHSH and CDR2 is LQKENI. The V and J ends lost 2 bases and 2 bases, in that order; junction bases with no gene match: 3. CDR3 length equals 15 residues.

The chain links TRBV7-2 to TRBJ2-5; D uncertain. Trimming removed 3 bases at V and 5 bases at J, with 13 bases between. Per germline, CDR1 SGHTA and CDR2 FQGNSA. The CDR3 consists of 14 residues. DNA for the CDR3: TGTGCCAGCAGCTTTCCCCTTTCTACGGAGACCCAGTACTTC. This gives the protein CASSFPLSTETQYF.

The rearrangement joins TRBV12-3 or TRBV12-4 to TRBJ2-2; TRBD1 matches at 7 bases. The CDR3 has 15 residues. The J segment lost 5 bases and the V segment lost 3 bases, leaving 6 bases of the junction unmatched. CDR3: CASSFGQGVTGELFF. The CDR3, as DNA: TGTGCCAGCAGTTTTGGTCAGGGGGTAACCGGGGAGCTGTTTTTT.

This clonotype was seen a handful of times. The chain is built from TRBV7-9 and TRBJ2-1; tentatively, D is TRBD1 (5 bases). The ends were cut back, 7 bases at V and 1 base at J, with 14 bases in the middle. Germline CDR1 is SEHNR and CDR2 is FQNEAQ (reference sequence). CDR3 length: 15 amino acids. The CDR3 nucleotides read TGTGCCAGCACTACGGCAGGGTCATCCTACAATGAGCAGTTCTTC. Encoded protein: CASTTAGSSYNEQFF.

This clonotype was counted a few times. This chain connects TRBV7-9 to TRBJ2-5; 7 positions match TRBD2. CDR1 and CDR2 (germline): SEHNR, FQNEAQ (reference sequence). Losses at the gene ends were 5 bases for V and 5 bases for J; bases not matched to a gene: 8. The CDR3 has 14 residues. CDR3 nucleotide sequence: TGTGCCAGCAGCATTTCAGCGGGATCGGAGACCCAGTACTTC. Translating it yields CASSISAGSETQYF.

The chain carries TRBV6-5 and TRBJ2-2; D is unclear. The CDR3 is made up of 13 amino acids. From germline, CDR1 is MNHEY and CDR2 SVGAGI. With 4 bases removed from V and 6 bases from J, the gap between germline ends came to 9 bases. CDR3 amino acids: CASSSWVAGELFF. DNA of the CDR3: TGTGCCAGCAGTTCATGGGTGGCCGGGGAGCTGTTTTTT.

A few counts support this clonotype. This rearrangement joins TRBV5-1 to TRBJ2-7; no clear D. Per the germline V gene, CDR1 is SGHRS and CDR2 is YFSETQ. This CDR3 has 11 residues. V lost 4 bases and J 4 bases, leaving 6 bases between the germline ends. The CDR3 DNA follows: TGCGCCAGCAGCGGTCAGTACGAGCAGTACTTC. Translation: CASSGQYEQYF.

This sequence joins TRBV12-3 or TRBV12-4 and TRBJ2-7, with D possibly matching TRBD1 (6 bases). Trimming removed 6 bases from V and 9 bases from J, with 21 bases in between. This CDR3 contains 14 residues. The CDR3 DNA follows: TGTGCCAGCAGCGTTACAATTCCAGGGGACGGGCAGTACTTC. It codes for CASSVTIPGDGQYF.

This clonotype appeared a few times. The chain has TRBV7-9 and TRBJ2-7; maybe TRBD2 (7 bases). V lost 3 bases and J 9 bases, leaving 18 bases between the germline ends. Germline CDR1 reads SEHNR; CDR2 reads FQNEAQ (reference sequence). This CDR3 is 14 amino acids long. The CDR3 region has the DNA TGTGCCAGCAGCTTTTCCCCCTCGGGGGGCTGGCAGTACTTC. As protein: CASSFSPSGGWQYF.

This chain joins TRBV7-2 and TRBJ2-7; 7 nucleotides align to TRBD2. Germline V lookup: CDR1 SGHTA, CDR2 FQGNSA. CDR3 length: 12 amino acids. Losses at the gene ends were 5 bases for V and 6 bases for J; bases not matched to a gene: 4. Here the CDR3 reads CASSPIAGEQYF. The CDR3 bases are TGTGCCAGCAGCCCGATAGCGGGCGAGCAGTACTTC.

V gene TRBV5-1 combines with J gene TRBJ2-3; D is undetermined. V lost 0 bases, J lost 0 bases, and 8 bases lay in between. CDR1 is SGHRS and CDR2 is YFSETQ in the germline V gene. The CDR3 sequence is 15 residues long. CDR3 region: CASSLAEGSTDTQYF. The CDR3 coding sequence is TGCGCCAGCAGCTTGGCTGAAGGGAGCACAGATACGCAGTATTTT.

The chain has TRBV7-2 and TRBJ1-5; the D is unclear. Germline CDR1 reads SGHTA; CDR2 reads FQGNSA. V was cut by 5 bases and J by 0 bases, with 17 bases left in between. This CDR3 region has 17 residues. Here the CDR3 reads CASSPNGLWNSNQPQHF. CDR3 nucleotide sequence: TGTGCCAGCAGCCCGAACGGGCTATGGAATAGCAATCAGCCCCAGCATTTT.

A few counts support this clonotype. V gene TRBV10-3 combines with J gene TRBJ2-6; 9 bases match TRBD1. The trim removed 8 bases at V and 2 bases at J, leaving 4 bases unmatched. Looked up from germline, CDR1 is ENHRY and CDR2 is SYGVKD. This CDR3 comprises 15 residues. In DNA, the CDR3 is TGTGCCATCGGGACAGGGTCCCCTGGGGCCAACGTCCTGACTTTC. Protein product: CAIGTGSPGANVLTF.

The V gene is TRBV20-1, the J gene TRBJ2-1, with 7 bases lining up with TRBD1. This CDR3 is 15 amino acids long. The V gene's germline CDR1 is DFQATT and CDR2 SNEGSKA (reference sequence). J lost 3 bases, V lost 3 bases, and 8 bases had no gene match. The CDR3, as DNA: TGCAGTGCTAGCCACCCGGGACAGTTCTACAATGAGCAGTTCTTC. The encoded protein is CSASHPGQFYNEQFF.

V is TRBV20-1 and J is TRBJ2-1; a weak D match, TRBD1 (6 bases). V was cut by 1 base and J by 3 bases, with 10 bases left in between. Germline V gene data show CDR1 as DFQATT and CDR2 as SNEGSKA (reference sequence). This CDR3 region has 14 residues. CDR3 in DNA: TGCAGTGCTAGAGTGGGGGCGTACTACAATGAGCAGTTCTTC. Its protein product is CSARVGAYYNEQFF.

This sequence joins TRBV29-1 and TRBJ1-2, with D possibly matching TRBD1 (5 bases). The V gene's germline CDR1 is SQVTM and CDR2 ANQGSEA. CDR3 length: 12 amino acids. The CDR3: CSTREGNYGYTF. Here the CDR3 DNA reads TGCAGTACCAGGGAGGGGAACTATGGCTACACCTTC.

V gene TRBV12-3 or TRBV12-4 combines with J gene TRBJ1-6; D is undetermined. This CDR3 contains 16 residues. Trimming cost V 6 bases and J 1 base, with 13 bases left between them. The CDR3 reads CASSRVGVSYNSPLHF. The CDR3, as DNA: TGTGCCAGCAGCCGAGTCGGTGTATCCTATAATTCACCCCTCCACTTT.

This rearrangement joins TRBV12-3 or TRBV12-4 to TRBJ1-5, with D unclear. The V and J ends lost 5 bases and 2 bases respectively, with 16 bases between them. The CDR3 length is 16 residues. The CDR3: CASSDSDGAGNQPQHF. CDR3 nucleotide sequence: TGTGCCAGCAGTGACTCGGACGGCGCGGGCAATCAGCCCCAGCATTTT.

The chain employs TRBV6-1 and TRBJ2-2; 7 bases are shared with TRBD2. The trim removed 6 bases at V and 5 bases at J, leaving 9 bases unmatched. The CDR3 length is 15 residues. In germline, CDR1 is MNHNS, CDR2 SASEGT. CDR3: CASRRLAEITGELFF. CDR3 sequence (DNA): TGTGCCAGCAGGCGGCTAGCGGAGATAACCGGGGAGCTGTTTTTT.

Only a few counts were recorded for this clonotype. V and J are TRBV24-1 and TRBJ2-7; D is undetermined. CDR1 and CDR2 (germline): KGHDR, SFDVKD. V lost 4 bases to trimming and J lost 0 bases, with 9 bases between them. This CDR3 comprises 14 residues. This CDR3 reads CATSETGSSYEQYF. The DNA for the CDR3 is TGTGCCACCAGTGAGACGGGCAGCTCCTACGAGCAGTACTTC.

The chain has TRBV4-2 and TRBJ2-3; 7 bases fit TRBD2. The CDR3 consists of 14 residues. Trimming took 4 bases from V and 6 from J; bases not matched to a gene: 7. Germline V gene sequence: CDR1 LGHNA, CDR2 YNFKEQ. The CDR3 loop reads CASSPGLRGDTQYF. The DNA of the CDR3 is TGTGCCAGCAGCCCGGGACTACGCGGGGATACGCAGTATTTT.

This clonotype was seen more than once but under ten times. The chain links TRBV14 to TRBJ2-7, with D possibly being TRBD2 (6 bases). Per the germline V gene, CDR1 is SGHDN and CDR2 is FVKESK. Trimming removed 1 base from V and 6 bases from J, with 10 bases in between. This CDR3 is built from 13 residues. This CDR3 is CASSQALGGEQYF. Written as DNA, the CDR3 is TGTGCCAGCAGCCAAGCCCTGGGAGGCGAGCAGTACTTC.

This clonotype occurred a few times. This chain links TRBV2 with TRBJ2-2; 9 bases map to TRBD1. The CDR3 has 15 residues. Germline trimming cut 9 bases from V and 2 bases from J; bases unmatched to any gene: 7. Germline CDR1 is SNHLY and CDR2 is FYNNEI. In DNA, the CDR3 is TGTGCCAGAAACATGGACAGGGGTAACACCGGGGAGCTGTTTTTT. Amino acid sequence: CARNMDRGNTGELFF.

This clonotype came up a few times. The V gene is TRBV11-3, the J gene TRBJ2-1; D might be TRBD2 (5 bases). Germline CDR1 SGHNT, CDR2 YENEEA. V lost 1 base and J lost 8, with 24 bases in between. The CDR3 is 18 amino acids. CDR3 sequence: CASSLGSWASRLGDEQFF. CDR3 in DNA: TGTGCCAGCAGCTTAGGCTCTTGGGCTAGCAGGCTTGGAGATGAGCAGTTCTTC. The entire variable domain, with the rest obtained from reference TRBV11-3 and TRBJ2-1, is as follows: EAGVVQSPRYKIIEKKQPVAFWCNPISGHNTLYWYLQNLGQGPELLIRYENEEAVDDSQLPKDRFSAERLKGVDSTLKIQPAELGDSAVYLCASSLGSWASRLGDEQFFGPGTRLTVL.

This clonotype occurred once. This chain links TRBV28 with TRBJ1-2, with 7 bases aligning to TRBD1. The length of the CDR3 is 14 residues. Germline V lookup: CDR1 MDHEN, CDR2 SYDVKM. The V segment lost 6 bases and the J segment 6 bases; nucleotides outside the gene matches: 10. The CDR3 region has the DNA TGTGCCAGCAGCTGGCAAGGGGGCGTTAATGGCTACACCTTC. Protein product: CASSWQGGVNGYTF.

This clonotype was observed many times. The gene calls are TRBV25-1 and TRBJ2-2; D remains unclear. Germline values: CDR1 MGHDK, CDR2 SYGVNS. The V end lost 4 bases, the J end lost 6 bases, and 6 bases lay between the germline ends. The CDR3 is 12 residues long. CDR3 in amino acids: CASSAPPGELFF. The CDR3 DNA follows: TGTGCCAGCAGTGCCCCCCCCGGGGAGCTGTTTTTT.

This chain links TRBV24-1 with TRBJ2-7; 8 nucleotides align to TRBD1. Per germline, CDR1 KGHDR and CDR2 SFDVKD. The CDR3 length is 14 residues. V trimming: 6 bases; J trimming: 0 bases; junction bases outside the gene matches: 3. The CDR3 spells CATSWGQDSYEQYF. CDR3 DNA: TGTGCCACCAGTTGGGGACAGGACTCCTACGAGCAGTACTTC.

This chain uses TRBV11-3 with TRBJ2-5, with TRBD2 matching over 8 bases. CDR1 is SGHNT and CDR2 is YENEEA in the germline V gene. V lost 6 bases, J lost 5 bases, and 11 bases stayed unmatched. There are 15 residues in the CDR3. The CDR3 bases are TGTGCCAGCAGTGTACATAGCGGGACTAGTGAGACCCAGTACTTC. Encoded protein: CASSVHSGTSETQYF.

The sample holds many counts of this clonotype. The chain combines TRBV18 with TRBJ2-5; D gene unclear. Germline CDR1 reads KGHSH; CDR2 reads LQKENI. This CDR3 spans 12 amino acids. The V end was cut by 5 bases, the J end by 2 bases, with 6 bases between. CDR3: CASSGLQETQYF. CDR3 DNA: TGTGCCAGCTCAGGATTACAAGAGACCCAGTACTTC.